One sample yielded the 23 T cell receptor beta chains listed below, sequenced in a study of blood T cells in healthy people across ages. Together with a sample-barcoded 5' primer, a J-beta primer mix was included in a second PCR lasting about 6 to 11 cycles. In TCRdb, the 5' RACE reads were re-called with MiXCR into one record per CDR3 protein. The sample records about 580,000 distinct CDR3 sequences, around half being singletons. Sequenced material: blood. The receptors here all came from a man older than 75 in good health.

The chain couples TRBV5-1 to TRBJ2-3; 7 bases fit TRBD1. CDR3 length equals 16 residues. After removal of 4 bases from V and 2 bases from J, the junction contained 10 bases not matched to a gene. Per germline, CDR1 SGHRS and CDR2 YFSETQ. The DNA for the CDR3 is TGCGCCAGCAGCGAGGACAGGTCCTACCTCACAGATACGCAGTATTTT. Its protein is CASSEDRSYLTDTQYF. Filled out from reference TRBV5-1 and TRBJ2-3, the complete variable domain reads KAGVTQTPRYLIKTRGQQVTLSCSPISGHRSVSWYQQTPGQGLQFLFEYFSETQRNKGNFPGRFSGRQFSNSRSEMNVSTLELGDSALYLCASSEDRSYLTDTQYFGPGTRLTVL.

This clonotype was counted only a few times. This rearrangement joins TRBV7-2 to TRBJ2-5; tentative D call: TRBD1 (6 bases). The germline CDR1 and CDR2 sequences are SGHTA and FQGNSA. The CDR3 length is 14 residues. V was trimmed by 6 bases and J by 2 bases, leaving 13 bases between them. The CDR3 loop reads CASREGEPQETQYF. Written as DNA, the CDR3 is TGTGCCAGCAGAGAGGGGGAGCCTCAAGAGACCCAGTACTTC. Filled out from reference TRBV7-2 and TRBJ2-5, the complete variable domain reads GAGVSQSPSNKVTEKGKDVELRCDPISGHTALYWYRQSLGQGLEFLIYFQGNSAPDKSGLPSDRFSAERTGGSVSTLTIQRTQQEDSAVYLCASREGEPQETQYFGPGTRLLVL.

In its sample, this clonotype was seen a few times. The V call is TRBV2, the J call TRBJ2-1; maybe TRBD1 (6 bases). This CDR3 region has 13 residues. Per germline, CDR1 SNHLY and CDR2 FYNNEI. V shed 3 bases and J shed 7 bases, with 10 bases lying between them. In nucleotides, the CDR3 is TGTGCCAGCAGTGAGGGGGCAGGTAATGAGCAGTTCTTC. Translated, it gives CASSEGAGNEQFF.

CDR3 DNA sequence: TGCAGCGTTCTTTCGGGGACTCCCGCAACTAATGAAAAACTGTTTTTT. Its protein is CSVLSGTPATNEKLFF. The chain is built from TRBV29-1 and TRBJ1-4; TRBD1 is a possible D gene (5 bases). The CDR3 runs to 16 residues. Trimming left V 5 bases short and J 0 bases short, with 16 bases between. CDR1 and CDR2 (germline): SQVTM, ANQGSEA.

This CDR3 reads CSVDAVGRNGYTF. The CDR3 nucleotides are TGCAGCGTTGACGCTGTCGGACGGAATGGCTACACCTTC. This sequence joins TRBV29-1 and TRBJ1-2; no firm D call. The CDR3 loop spans 13 amino acids. Per the germline V gene, CDR1 is SQVTM and CDR2 is ANQGSEA. Trimming pared 3 bases from V and 6 bases from J, leaving 14 bases between.

This clonotype was picked up a small number of times. This chain connects TRBV5-1 to TRBJ1-6; no definite D call. Per germline, CDR1 SGHRS and CDR2 YFSETQ. The length of the CDR3 is 14 residues. Trimming left V 4 bases short and J 7 bases short, with 12 bases between. CDR3 amino acids: CASSGRQENSPLHF. CDR3 DNA sequence: TGCGCCAGCAGCGGAAGGCAGGAGAATTCACCCCTCCACTTT.

The chain employs TRBV29-1 and TRBJ2-1; no clear D gene. Germline V gene sequence: CDR1 SQVTM, CDR2 ANQGSEA. The V gene lost 1 base and the J gene lost 5 bases, with 6 bases spanning the gap. The CDR3 contains 12 residues. CDR3 amino acids: CSVEAPNNEQFF. The CDR3 DNA follows: TGCAGCGTTGAAGCCCCCAACAATGAGCAGTTCTTC.

The CDR3 bases are TGTGCCAGCAGTGAACCCGTTGGACAGGGCAGCACAGATACGCAGTATTTT. Translating gives CASSEPVGQGSTDTQYF. The gene calls are TRBV25-1 and TRBJ2-3; TRBD1 agrees at 8 bases. The length of the CDR3 is 17 residues. The ends lost 2 bases at V and 0 bases at J; junction bases unmatched: 7. In germline, CDR1 is MGHDK, CDR2 SYGVNS.

This clonotype was found a few times. V and J are TRBV20-1 and TRBJ2-1; perhaps D is TRBD1 or TRBD2 (6 bases each). The germline V gene encodes CDR1 DFQATT and CDR2 SNEGSKA (reference sequence). The CDR3 is 14 amino acids. Trimming removed 3 bases at V and 7 bases at J, with 16 bases between. Here the CDR3 DNA reads TGCAGTGCTAGTGGTGGGGGGCCGCGTAATGAGCAGTTCTTC. It specifies CSASGGGPRNEQFF.

This clonotype came up once. The chain recombines TRBV7-2 with TRBJ2-7; TRBD1 agrees at 10 bases. This CDR3 is built from 14 residues. V shed 6 bases and J 5 bases; nucleotides not matched to a gene: 7. Germline values: CDR1 SGHTA, CDR2 FQGNSA. The CDR3 sequence: CASRRTGTGDEQYF. CDR3 in DNA: TGTGCCAGCAGGCGTACCGGGACAGGGGACGAGCAGTACTTC. The full variable domain, with the rest looked up from reference TRBV7-2 and TRBJ2-7, is GAGVSQSPSNKVTEKGKDVELRCDPISGHTALYWYRQSLGQGLEFLIYFQGNSAPDKSGLPSDRFSAERTGGSVSTLTIQRTQQEDSAVYLCASRRTGTGDEQYFGPGTRLTVT.

This rearrangement joins TRBV12-3 or TRBV12-4 to TRBJ2-7; D is undetermined. The CDR3 contains 12 residues. V shed 2 bases and J shed 5 bases, with 7 bases lying between them. For the CDR3, the DNA is TGTGCCAGCAGTTTACCCAAGAACGAGCAGTACTTC. This gives the protein CASSLPKNEQYF.

The CDR3 DNA sequence: TGCAGCGTTGAGTTCGGGACAGGGTTTAGGGATGAGCAGTTCTTC. It encodes CSVEFGTGFRDEQFF. The chain uses TRBV29-1 and TRBJ2-1; 9 nucleotides line up with TRBD1. Germline V gene lookup returns CDR1 SQVTM and CDR2 ANQGSEA. J lost 8 bases, V lost 3 bases, and 11 bases had no gene match. The CDR3 runs to 15 residues.

This clonotype was counted between two and nine times. The V gene is TRBV12-3 or TRBV12-4, the J gene TRBJ2-1, with 10 bases that match TRBD2. V was pared by 1 base and J by 3 bases, with 6 bases of the junction left unmatched. There are 17 residues in the CDR3. The CDR3 protein is CASSLGSSGGFYNEQFF. The CDR3 DNA is TGTGCCAGCAGTTTAGGGAGTAGCGGGGGGTTCTACAATGAGCAGTTCTTC.

In this sample, this clonotype turned up a few times. This chain connects TRBV18 to TRBJ2-7, with D perhaps given as TRBD1 or TRBD2 (6 bases each). The germline V gene encodes CDR1 KGHSH and CDR2 LQKENI. This CDR3 is 16 amino acids long. Trimming shortened V by 4 bases and J by 3 bases, and 19 bases separated the two germline ends. Here the CDR3 reads CASSQRGGFGNYEQYF. The CDR3 nucleotides read TGTGCCAGCTCACAACGAGGGGGGTTCGGGAACTACGAGCAGTACTTC.

This clonotype was recorded a few times. The J gene is TRBJ2-7, the V gene TRBV11-1; D unresolved. CDR3 length: 12 residues. With 4 bases removed from V and 6 bases from J, the gap between germline ends came to 10 bases. Germline V gives CDR1 SGHAT, CDR2 FQDESV (reference sequence). The CDR3 DNA is TGTGCCAGCAGCTCGAGCCGCAGCGAGCAGTACTTC. Translated: CASSSSRSEQYF.

This clonotype was observed a few times. This chain links TRBV7-2 with TRBJ2-7, with D uncertain. There are 14 residues in the CDR3. Germline CDR1 and CDR2: SGHTA and FQGNSA. The V gene lost 2 bases and the J gene lost 0 bases, with 8 bases spanning the gap. The CDR3 region has the DNA TGTGCCAGCAGCTTAAGCTGGACCTCCTACGAGCAGTACTTC. It translates to CASSLSWTSYEQYF.

To note about this clonotype: A much larger clone lies one base from this, so it may be a read error. CDR3 region: CASSDLGQGRGCTF. DNA of the CDR3: TGTGCCAGCAGTGACCTTGGGCAGGGAAGGGGCTGCACCTTC. The V call is TRBV6-6, the J call TRBJ1-2; D is perhaps TRBD1 (5 bases). The CDR3 has 14 residues. Germline CDR1 reads MNHNY; CDR2 reads SVGAGI (reference sequence).

With regard to this clonotype: Possible read error: a much larger clone is one base away. This sequence joins TRBV6-5 and TRBJ2-3; unclear D gene. CDR1 and CDR2 from the germline V gene are MNHEY and SVGAGI. The CDR3 sequence is 14 residues long. The CDR3 loop is CASSDSGITDTQYF. The CDR3, as DNA: TGTGCCAGCAGTGACTCGGGTATTACAGATACGCAGTATTTT.

The sample holds one count of this clonotype. The V gene is TRBV3-1, the J gene TRBJ2-3; a possible D gene is TRBD2 (6 bases). Germline CDR1 LGHDT, CDR2 YNNKEL (reference sequence). This CDR3 contains 14 residues. V was clipped by 4 bases and J by 6 bases, with 14 bases between them. CDR3 protein: CASSRVLTSDTQYF. The CDR3 DNA sequence: TGTGCCAGCAGCCGGGTCTTGACTAGTGATACGCAGTATTTT.

The CDR3 DNA is TGTGCCAGCCGGGACCTCAATCAGCCCCAGCATTTT. Protein: CASRDLNQPQHF. The chain uses TRBV28 and TRBJ1-5; D might be TRBD1 (5 bases). Germline V gives CDR1 MDHEN, CDR2 SYDVKM. The length of the CDR3 is 12 residues. Trimming shortened V by 8 bases and J by 3 bases, and 8 bases separated the two germline ends. The variable domain in full, with the rest retrieved from reference TRBV28 and TRBJ1-5, is DVKVTQSSRYLVKRTGEKVFLECVQDMDHENMFWYRQDPGLGLRLIYFSYDVKMKEKGDIPEGYSVSREKKERFSLILESASTNQTSMYLCASRDLNQPQHFGDGTRLSIL.

The chain links TRBV21-1 to TRBJ2-2; TRBD1 reflects the table's D call only, with no check against the DNA. TRBV21-1 is a pseudogene. CDR3 size: 17 residues. The CDR3 DNA is TGTGCCAGCCGCCCGAAGGGGGGTCCCTTGAACACCGGGGAGCTGTTTTTT. As protein: CASRPKGGPLNTGELFF.

V and J are TRBV20-1 and TRBJ2-7, with 9 positions matching TRBD2. The J segment lost 3 bases and the V segment lost 6 bases, leaving 21 bases of the junction unmatched. The germline gives CDR1 DFQATT, CDR2 SNEGSKA (reference sequence). The CDR3 spans 18 residues. The CDR3 DNA reads as TGCAGTGCAATAGAGGGGTGGGTGCTAGCGGGAAACTTCTACGAGCAGTACTTC. Amino acids: CSAIEGWVLAGNFYEQYF.

This sequence joins TRBV12-5 and TRBJ2-1; D could derive from TRBD1 or TRBD2 (5 bases each). This CDR3 has 17 amino acids. Germline CDR1 reads LGHNT; CDR2 reads FRNRAP. Trimming shortened V by 0 bases and J by 4 bases, and 16 bases separated the two germline ends. CDR3 nucleotides: TGTGCTAGTGGTTTGGTACGAGGGACCATCGGGTACAATGAGCAGTTCTTC. This encodes CASGLVRGTIGYNEQFF.